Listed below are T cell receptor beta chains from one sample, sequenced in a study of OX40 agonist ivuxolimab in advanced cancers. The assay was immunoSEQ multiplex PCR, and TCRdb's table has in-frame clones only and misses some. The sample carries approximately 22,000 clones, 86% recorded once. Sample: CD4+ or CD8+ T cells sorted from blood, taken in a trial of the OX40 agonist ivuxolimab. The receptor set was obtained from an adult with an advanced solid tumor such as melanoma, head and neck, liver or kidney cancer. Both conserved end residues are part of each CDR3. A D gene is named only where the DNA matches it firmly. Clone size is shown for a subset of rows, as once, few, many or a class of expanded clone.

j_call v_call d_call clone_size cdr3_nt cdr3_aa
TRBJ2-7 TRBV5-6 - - TGTGCCAGCAGCGCGGGGTCTGGTGTTGGGTACGAGCAGTACTTC CASSAGSGVGYEQYF
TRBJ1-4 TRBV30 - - TGTGCCTGGAGTGTAAACAGTAATGAAAAACTGTTTTTT CAWSVNSNEKLFF
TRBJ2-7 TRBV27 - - TGTGCCAGCAGTTTTGGCCCCGCCGGACAGTCCTACGAGCAGTACTTC CASSFGPAGQSYEQYF
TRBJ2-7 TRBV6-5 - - TGTGCCAGCAGCCTCATGCGCCGCTCCTACGAGCAGTACTTC CASSLMRRSYEQYF
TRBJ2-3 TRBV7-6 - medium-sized TGTGCCAGCAGCTTCGAGCAAGCTACGCAGTATTTT CASSFEQATQYF
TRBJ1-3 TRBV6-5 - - TGTGCCAGCAGTTACTCGTACACGGCTGGAAACACCATATATTTT CASSYSYTAGNTIYF
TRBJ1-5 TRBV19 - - TGTGCCAGTAGTGTACAGGGAGGGGATCAGCCCCAGCATTTT CASSVQGGDQPQHF
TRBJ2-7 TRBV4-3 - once TGCGCCAGCAGCCATTTGGGGGCGGGAAATACGTACGAGCAGTACTTC CASSHLGAGNTYEQYF
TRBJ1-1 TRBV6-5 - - TGTGCCAGCAGCCCTCGGAGATCGGCCACTGAAGCTTTCTTT CASSPRRSATEAFF
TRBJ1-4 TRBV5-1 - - TGCGCCAGCAGCAGTAGACCGAGCGGAGTTGCAACTAATGAAAAACTGTTTTTT CASSSRPSGVATNEKLFF
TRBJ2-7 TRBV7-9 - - TGTGCCAGCAGCTTGGGGTCACTTTCCTACGAGCAGTACTTC CASSLGSLSYEQYF
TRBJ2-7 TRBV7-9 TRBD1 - TGTGCCAGCAGCCTAGCTGGGACAGGCTACGAGCAGTACTTC CASSLAGTGYEQYF
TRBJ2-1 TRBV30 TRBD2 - TGTGCCTGGAGTGTACCCGGGGGGGTGAGTGGCAATGAGCAGTTCTTC CAWSVPGGVSGNEQFF
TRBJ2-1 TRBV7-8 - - TGTGCCAGCAGCTTACAAGGATTCAACAATGAGCAGTTCTTC CASSLQGFNNEQFF
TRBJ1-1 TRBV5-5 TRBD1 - TGTGCCAGCAGCCAATCGGGCAGGGGGGGCACTGAAGCTTTCTTT CASSQSGRGGTEAFF
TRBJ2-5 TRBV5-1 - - TGCGCCAGCAGCCGGATGACCGGCGAGACCCAGTACTTC CASSRMTGETQYF
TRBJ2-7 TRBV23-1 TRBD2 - TGCGCCAGCATGCGGGAGCTAAGCTACGAGCAGTACTTC CASMRELSYEQYF
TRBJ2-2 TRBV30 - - TGTGCCTGGAGGGGGCTTTTGAAGGGAGTGTTCTCCGGGGAGCTGTTTTTT CAWRGLLKGVFSGELFF
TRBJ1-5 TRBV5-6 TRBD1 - TGTGCCAGCAGCTTCGGACAGGGGAATCAGCCCCAGCATTTT CASSFGQGNQPQHF
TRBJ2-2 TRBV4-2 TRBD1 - TGTGCCAGCAGCCAAGATAGGACAGGGGGCGGGGAGCTGTTTTTT CASSQDRTGGGELFF
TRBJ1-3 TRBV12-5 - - TGTGCTAGTGGTTTGGTCACCAGCCCCTCTGGAAACACCATATATTTT CASGLVTSPSGNTIYF
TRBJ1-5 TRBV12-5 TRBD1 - TGTGCTAGTGGTTTGAGGGACAGGAGCAATCAGCCCCAGCATTTT CASGLRDRSNQPQHF
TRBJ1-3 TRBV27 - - TGTGCCAGCAGTTCCAGCTCTGGAAACACCATATATTTT CASSSSSGNTIYF